This is a list of T cell receptor beta chains from one sample in a study of blood T cell repertoires in COVID-19. Sequencing used immunoSEQ multiplex PCR; TCRdb keeps in-frame clones, though not all of them. The sample includes 88,000 or so clones, roughly four fifths of them seen just once. The sample comprised peripheral blood. These TCRs come from a human donor in a cohort sampled during active COVID-19. The CDR3 runs from the conserved cysteine through the conserved F or W. A D gene is named only where the DNA matches it firmly. Part of the rows lack a size; the others show once, few, many or a class for expanded clones.

V,D,J,size,CDR3,DNA
TRBV24-1,TRBD2,TRBJ2-1,.,CATSDWGGSSYNEQFF,TGTGCCACCAGTGATTGGGGCGGGAGCTCCTACAATGAGCAGTTCTTC
TRBV28,TRBD1,TRBJ1-2,.,CASSLLGQAGNYGYTF,TGTGCCAGCAGCCTTCTTGGACAGGCGGGGAACTATGGCTACACCTTC
TRBV19,TRBD1,TRBJ2-2,.,CASSNRGLPNTGELFF,TGTGCCAGTAGTAACAGGGGGCTCCCGAACACCGGGGAGCTGTTTTTT
TRBV29-1,.,TRBJ1-2,.,CSVYREGVNYGYTF,TGCAGCGTTTACAGGGAGGGGGTTAACTATGGCTACACCTTC
TRBV19,.,TRBJ1-3,once,CASSIGGAISGNTIYF,TGTGCCAGTAGTATCGGCGGGGCGATCTCTGGAAACACCATATATTTT
TRBV21-1,.,TRBJ1-6,few,CASSKERTSPGSYNSPLHF,TGTGCCAGCAGCAAAGAACGGACTTCACCTGGCTCCTATAATTCACCCCTCCACTTT
TRBV7-3,TRBD1,TRBJ2-1,.,CASSMGQGFVNEQFF,TGTGCCAGCAGCATGGGACAGGGTTTTGTCAATGAGCAGTTCTTC
TRBV5-1,TRBD1,TRBJ2-5,.,CASSVTGGEETQYF,TGCGCCAGCAGCGTGACAGGGGGCGAAGAGACCCAGTACTTC
TRBV18,TRBD2,TRBJ2-3,.,CASSPASGGLSDTQYF,TGTGCCAGCTCACCGGCTAGCGGGGGGCTCTCAGATACGCAGTATTTT
TRBV13,TRBD1,TRBJ1-4,once,CAISIGDRLNEKLFF,TGTGCCATCTCTATTGGGGACAGGCTTAATGAAAAACTGTTTTTT
TRBV6-5,.,TRBJ2-7,.,CASSYRGTYEQYF,TGTGCCAGCAGTTATCGAGGGACCTACGAGCAGTACTTC
TRBV4-2,TRBD2,TRBJ2-2,.,CASSQDPSGGVSTGELFF,TGTGCCAGCAGCCAAGATCCTAGCGGGGGGGTGAGCACCGGGGAGCTGTTTTTT
TRBV9,TRBD1,TRBJ1-6,.,CASSSGQGVNSPLHF,TGTGCCAGCAGCTCGGGACAGGGCGTAAATTCACCCCTCCACTTT
TRBV24-1,TRBD2,TRBJ2-1,.,CATSLRGGRINEQFF,TGTGCCACCAGTCTGCGGGGGGGCCGGATCAATGAGCAGTTCTTC
TRBV6-5,.,TRBJ2-3,.,CASTTGSDTQYF,TGTGCCAGCACCACAGGGTCAGATACGCAGTATTTT
TRBV7-6,.,TRBJ2-1,.,CASSLGPALAYNEQFF,TGTGCCAGCAGCTTAGGCCCTGCACTAGCCTACAATGAGCAGTTCTTC
TRBV6-4,.,TRBJ2-1,.,CASSESYSPGDEQFF,TGTGCCAGCAGTGAGAGTTACAGTCCCGGCGATGAGCAGTTCTTC
TRBV21-1,.,TRBJ2-5,.,CASSKGGPGETQYF,TGTGCCAGCAGCAAAGGGGGGCCTGGGGAGACCCAGTACTTC
TRBV24-1,TRBD1,TRBJ1-4,.,CATSDATGTGGEKLFF,TGTGCCACCAGTGACGCTACCGGGACAGGGGGGGAAAAACTGTTTTTT
TRBV11-2,TRBD2,TRBJ2-3,.,CASSSPLAGGPSYSRYF,TGTGCCAGCAGCTCTCCACTAGCGGGGGGTCCCTCTTACTCCCGGTATTTT
TRBV5-1,TRBD2,TRBJ2-1,once,CASSLELAGGYNEQFF,TGCGCCAGCAGCTTGGAGCTAGCGGGAGGGTACAATGAGCAGTTCTTC